These 10 T cell receptor beta chains originate from one sample sequenced in a study of identical twins. TCRdb ran MiXCR on the 5' RACE reads and lists one entry per CDR3 protein. The sample contains more than 1.5 million distinct CDR3 sequences, less than 40% of which appear only once. The sequenced sample was cord blood. These receptors all stem from a newborn girl in good health.

The rearrangement joins TRBV20-1 to TRBJ1-6; 7 nucleotides agree with TRBD1. Losses at the gene ends were 6 bases for V and 9 bases for J; bases not matched to a gene: 5. The V gene's germline CDR1 is DFQATT and CDR2 SNEGSKA (reference sequence). There are 12 residues in the CDR3. The CDR3 region has the DNA TGCAGTGCCGTATACAGGGGTTCACCCCTCCACTTT. This translates into CSAVYRGSPLHF.

This clonotype has more than one count but fewer than ten. The chain has TRBV27 and TRBJ2-1; 14 bases match TRBD2. Germline CDR1 and CDR2: MNHEY and SMNVEV (reference sequence). The trim removed 1 base at V and 4 bases at J, leaving 6 bases unmatched. The CDR3 is 18 residues long. CDR3 amino acids: CASSLYFWTSGGYNEQFF. CDR3 coding DNA: TGTGCCAGCAGTTTATACTTCTGGACTAGCGGGGGGTACAATGAGCAGTTCTTC.

This clonotype came up a few times. The chain uses TRBV7-9 and TRBJ2-7; D may be TRBD2 (6 bases). Trimming took off 1 base at V and 7 bases at J, with 23 bases between the two ends. The germline gives CDR1 SEHNR, CDR2 FQNEAQ (reference sequence). CDR3 length: 17 residues. CDR3 sequence: CASSLGNGSPSYNEQYF. For the CDR3, the DNA is TGTGCCAGCAGCTTAGGGAACGGGAGTCCGTCCTACAATGAGCAGTACTTC.

In this sample, this clonotype turned up once. The rearrangement joins TRBV24-1 to TRBJ1-5; the D gene is possibly TRBD1 (5 bases). V was cut by 6 bases and J by 4 bases, with 12 bases left in between. This CDR3 is built from 14 residues. CDR1 and CDR2 (germline): KGHDR, SFDVKD. The CDR3 coding sequence is TGTGCCACCAGTTTTGGACGGACAAATCAGCCCCAGCATTTT. Residues: CATSFGRTNQPQHF.

J is TRBJ1-1 and V is TRBV5-1; D not resolved. V gave up 4 bases and J gave up 0 bases, with 13 bases separating them. Per germline, CDR1 SGHRS and CDR2 YFSETQ. The CDR3 runs to 15 residues. The CDR3 region is CASSHTDWVNTEAFF. Written as DNA, the CDR3 is TGCGCCAGCAGCCACACTGACTGGGTGAACACTGAAGCTTTCTTT.

The rearrangement uses TRBV24-1 and TRBJ2-3, with D possibly being TRBD2 (5 bases). The germline V gene encodes CDR1 KGHDR and CDR2 SFDVKD. The CDR3 runs to 15 residues. With 1 base removed from V and 4 bases from J, the gap between germline ends came to 11 bases. Here the CDR3 DNA reads TGTGCCACCAGTGATTTTCGCGGGCTCCCAGATACGCAGTATTTT. It codes for CATSDFRGLPDTQYF.

Regarding this clonotype: One junction end does not reproduce the germline sequence, and a read error may be involved. The chain employs TRBV4-1 and TRBJ2-4, with 9 bases lining up with TRBD1. CDR1 is MGHRA, CDR2 YSYEKL, per germline. The CDR3 runs 15 residues. CDR3 amino acids: CASSRPQGAKNTQYF. CDR3 in DNA: TGCGCCAGCAGCCGACCACAGGGGGCCAAAAACACTCAGTACTTC.

Notes on this clonotype: At one end, the junction sequence differs from germline, possibly due to a read error. The chain couples TRBV12-5 to TRBJ2-1; 8 nucleotides align to TRBD2. CDR3 length equals 11 residues. Per the germline V gene, CDR1 is LGHNT and CDR2 is FRNRAP. In DNA form, the CDR3 reads TGTACTAGTGGCGCGGGACTAGGGCAGTTCTTC. This encodes CTSGAGLGQFF. The whole variable domain, remainder taken from reference TRBV12-5 and TRBJ2-1, is DARVTQTPRHKVTEMGQEVTMRCQPILGHNTVFWYRQTMMQGLELLAYFRNRAPLDDSGMPKDRFSAEMPDATLATLKIQPSEPRDSAVYFCTSGAGLGQFFGPGTRLTVL.

This rearrangement joins TRBV18 to TRBJ2-7; 7 bases are shared with TRBD2. Per the germline V gene, CDR1 is KGHSH and CDR2 is LQKENI. Unmatched junction bases numbered 7, after V lost 3 bases and J lost 2 bases. The CDR3 consists of 15 residues. The DNA of the CDR3 is TGTGCCAGCTCACCTCTAAGCGGGAAGACCTACGAGCAGTACTTC. This translates into CASSPLSGKTYEQYF.

The chain joins TRBV7-8 to TRBJ2-4, with D perhaps matching TRBD1 (6 bases). The CDR3 contains 15 residues. Germline lookup yields CDR1 SGHVS and CDR2 FQNEAQ. V was cut by 6 bases and J by 5 bases, with 17 bases left in between. The CDR3 DNA reads as TGTGCCAGCAGGGACTGGACAGATGGGGAAAACATTCAGTACTTC. This gives the protein CASRDWTDGENIQYF.